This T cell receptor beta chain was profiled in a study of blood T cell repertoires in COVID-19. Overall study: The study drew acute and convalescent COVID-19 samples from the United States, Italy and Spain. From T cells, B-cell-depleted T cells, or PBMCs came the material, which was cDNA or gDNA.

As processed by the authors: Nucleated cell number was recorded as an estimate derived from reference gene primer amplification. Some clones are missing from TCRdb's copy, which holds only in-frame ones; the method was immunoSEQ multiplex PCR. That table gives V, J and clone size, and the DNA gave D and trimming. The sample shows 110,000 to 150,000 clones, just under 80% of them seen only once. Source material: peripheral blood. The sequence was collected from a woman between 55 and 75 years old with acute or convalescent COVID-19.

The chain's CDR3 is CASSLGLAGVPGEQFF. In DNA form, the CDR3 reads TGTGCCAGCAGTTTAGGACTAGCGGGAGTACCCGGTGAGCAGTTCTTC. V and J are TRBV28 and TRBJ2-1; 13 bases align to TRBD2. Per the germline V gene, CDR1 is MDHEN and CDR2 is SYDVKM. The CDR3 consists of 16 residues. V lost 2 bases to trimming and J lost 9 bases; unmatched junction nucleotides: 7. The full variable domain, its missing parts supplied by reference TRBV28 and TRBJ2-1, is DVKVTQSSRYLVKRTGEKVFLECVQDMDHENMFWYRQDPGLGLRLIYFSYDVKMKEKGDIPEGYSVSREKKERFSLILESASTNQTSMYLCASSLGLAGVPGEQFFGPGTRLTVL.